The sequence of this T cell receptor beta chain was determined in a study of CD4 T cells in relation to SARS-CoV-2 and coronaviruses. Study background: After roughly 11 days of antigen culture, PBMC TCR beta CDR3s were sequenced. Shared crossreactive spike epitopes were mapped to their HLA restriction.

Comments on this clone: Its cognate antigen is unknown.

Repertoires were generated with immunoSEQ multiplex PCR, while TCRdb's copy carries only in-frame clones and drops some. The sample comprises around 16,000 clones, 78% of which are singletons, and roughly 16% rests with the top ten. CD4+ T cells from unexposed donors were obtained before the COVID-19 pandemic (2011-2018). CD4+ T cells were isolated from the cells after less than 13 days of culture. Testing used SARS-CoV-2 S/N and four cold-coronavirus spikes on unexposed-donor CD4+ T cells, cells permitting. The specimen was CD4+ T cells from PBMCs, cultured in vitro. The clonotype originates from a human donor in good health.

CDR3 sequence: CASSPTAFNEKLFF. Written as DNA, the CDR3 is TGTGCCAGCTCACCGACAGCGTTTAATGAAAAACTGTTTTTT. The chain has TRBV18 and TRBJ1-4; a possible D gene is TRBD1 (5 bases). This CDR3 is built from 14 residues. The germline V gene encodes CDR1 KGHSH and CDR2 LQKENI. Trimming pared 3 bases from V and 4 bases from J, leaving 9 bases between. The whole variable domain, remainder taken from reference TRBV18 and TRBJ1-4, is NAGVMQNPRHLVRRRGQEARLRCSPMKGHSHVYWYRQLPEEGLKFMVYLQKENIIDESGMPKERFSAEFPKEGPSILRIQQVVRGDSAAYFCASSPTAFNEKLFFGSGTQLSVL.